These 21 T cell receptor beta chains were sequenced from one sample in a study of Graves' ophthalmopathy and Graves' hyperthyroidism. The study amplified TCR beta CDR3 regions using RNA transcripts. Investigators did first-round RT-PCR with HTBI primers, then second-round multiplex PCR. TCRdb used MiXCR to reprocess the multiplex PCR reads, holding one entry per CDR3 protein. Found here are 400,000 or so distinct CDR3 sequences, about 18% of them singletons; the top ten hold 2.4%. The sequenced sample was peripheral blood. The receptors were sampled from an adult woman with stable Graves' hyperthyroidism.

This clonotype occurred many times. The chain is built from TRBV12-3 or TRBV12-4 and TRBJ2-6, with D unclear. Trimming took 1 base from V and 0 from J, leaving 7 bases between them. This CDR3 has 16 residues. The CDR3 sequence: CASSLVPSSGANVLTF. Here the CDR3 DNA reads TGTGCCAGCAGTTTAGTACCGAGCTCTGGGGCCAACGTCCTGACTTTC.

This clonotype appeared a few times. This rearrangement joins TRBV11-1 to TRBJ1-1; 7 bases align to TRBD1. The CDR3 has 19 residues. CDR1 is SGHAT and CDR2 is FQDESV in the germline V gene (reference sequence). Trimming removed 1 base from V and 1 base from J; junction bases left unmatched: 15. This CDR3 reads CASSLGLRTGGRKNTEAFF. CDR3 DNA sequence: TGTGCCAGCAGCTTAGGTTTAAGGACAGGAGGAAGGAAGAACACTGAAGCTTTCTTT.

This clonotype was seen repeatedly, ten times or more. The rearrangement links TRBV6-1 to TRBJ1-2, with D maybe TRBD1 (5 bases). The CDR3 length is 13 residues. The V end was cut by 2 bases, the J end by 6 bases, with 10 bases between. From germline, CDR1 is MNHNS and CDR2 SASEGT. As DNA, the CDR3 is TGTGCCAGCAGTGAACAGGGCCTCGATGGCTACACCTTC. This codes for CASSEQGLDGYTF.

The table lists this clonotype with many counts. The chain joins TRBV6-1 to TRBJ1-1; 7 bases line up with TRBD1. CDR1 and CDR2 from the germline V gene are MNHNS and SASEGT. The CDR3 is 14 amino acids. Germline trimming cut 3 bases from V and 1 base from J; bases unmatched to any gene: 2. CDR3 protein: CASSDRQGNTEAFF. The CDR3 DNA is TGTGCCAGCAGTGATAGACAGGGGAACACTGAAGCTTTCTTT.

This clonotype appeared many times. This chain links TRBV6-5 with TRBJ2-5, with a tentative D call TRBD1 (5 bases). The length of the CDR3 is 14 residues. The V gene's germline CDR1 is MNHEY and CDR2 SVGAGI. The V end lost 6 bases, the J end lost 1 base, and 12 bases lay between the germline ends. In DNA, the CDR3 is TGTGCCAGCAGCTCCGGACACCTCCAAGAGACCCAGTACTTC. This gives the protein CASSSGHLQETQYF.

This clonotype was seen at least ten times. The chain recombines TRBV6-2 or TRBV6-3 with TRBJ2-7; D perhaps matches TRBD2 (5 bases). Looked up from germline, CDR1 is MNHEY and CDR2 is SVGEGT. CDR3 length: 12 residues. Trimming removed 4 bases from V and 6 bases from J, with 10 bases in between. CDR3: CASSWRLSEQYF. Here the CDR3 DNA reads TGTGCCAGCAGTTGGAGACTATCCGAGCAGTACTTC.

This clonotype was observed many times. This chain uses TRBV15 with TRBJ1-3, with D possibly matching TRBD1 (6 bases). V was pared by 0 bases and J by 0 bases, with 12 bases between. CDR1 is LNHNV and CDR2 is YYDKDF in the germline V gene (reference sequence). This CDR3 contains 17 residues. CDR3 protein: CATSREPGHNSGNTIYF. The CDR3 bases are TGTGCCACCAGCAGAGAACCGGGACACAACTCTGGAAACACCATATATTTT.

The chain recombines TRBV18 with TRBJ2-7; unclear D gene. Trimming took off 1 base at V and 2 bases at J, with 15 bases between the two ends. CDR1 KGHSH and CDR2 LQKENI come from the germline V gene. The CDR3 runs to 16 residues. CDR3 DNA: TGTGCCAGCTCACCACAGGCGGCAGTACCAGCCTACGAGCAGTACTTC. This sequence encodes CASSPQAAVPAYEQYF.

This clonotype has ten or more counts. The chain has TRBV20-1 and TRBJ2-6, with a possible D match to TRBD1 (6 bases). The germline gives CDR1 DFQATT, CDR2 SNEGSKA (reference sequence). There are 14 residues in the CDR3. The V end lost 5 bases, the J end lost 0 bases, and 8 bases lay between the germline ends. The CDR3 DNA reads as TGCAGTGCTCGGACAGCCTCTGGGGCCAACGTCCTGACTTTC. It yields the protein CSARTASGANVLTF.

This clonotype was found many times. The chain is built from TRBV12-3 or TRBV12-4 and TRBJ2-7; 8 nucleotides agree with TRBD1. This CDR3 has 15 amino acids. Unmatched junction bases numbered 6, after V lost 2 bases and J lost 3 bases. CDR3 amino acids: CASSLWDRPFYEQYF. The CDR3 DNA reads as TGTGCCAGCAGTTTATGGGACAGGCCTTTCTACGAGCAGTACTTC.

This clonotype has at least ten counts. The rearrangement joins TRBV28 to TRBJ1-1, with a weak D call TRBD1 (5 bases). Germline-derived CDR1 and CDR2 are MDHEN and SYDVKM. Trimming shortened V by 7 bases and J by 4 bases, and 16 bases separated the two germline ends. The CDR3 covers 14 residues. The CDR3 reads CASNLARVPTEAFF. CDR3 DNA: TGTGCCAGCAATCTCGCCAGGGTCCCCACTGAAGCTTTCTTT.

This clonotype appeared many times. This chain connects TRBV14 to TRBJ1-2, with TRBD1 matching 7 bases. V lost 2 bases to trimming and J lost 3 bases; unmatched junction nucleotides: 3. Germline CDR1 reads SGHDN; CDR2 reads FVKESK. This CDR3 region has 14 residues. DNA of the CDR3: TGTGCCAGCAGCCAAATGGACAGGTACTATGGCTACACCTTC. It translates to CASSQMDRYYGYTF.

This clonotype was seen many times. J is TRBJ1-1 and V is TRBV6-1; D call uncertain. The CDR3 covers 13 residues. V shed 6 bases and J shed 8 bases, with 16 bases lying between them. From germline, CDR1 is MNHNS and CDR2 SASEGT. The CDR3 DNA sequence: TGTGCCAGCAGCCTCTCCGCAATAGGAGAAGCTTTCTTT. Protein product: CASSLSAIGEAFF.

This clonotype has ten or more counts. The CDR3 DNA reads as TGTGCCAGCAGCCCCGGGACAGGGAGCTATGGCTACACCTTC. Protein: CASSPGTGSYGYTF. The chain uses TRBV28 and TRBJ1-2, with TRBD1 matching 9 bases. This CDR3 has 14 amino acids. The V and J ends lost 6 bases and 4 bases, in that order; junction bases with no gene match: 6. Germline V CDR1 and CDR2: MDHEN, SYDVKM.

This clonotype was seen many times. V usage is TRBV27 and J usage is TRBJ2-5, with D unresolved. The CDR3 totals 15 residues. Germline loops: CDR1 MNHEY, CDR2 SMNVEV (reference sequence). V shed 7 bases and J shed 2 bases, with 17 bases lying between them. DNA for the CDR3: TGTGCCAGCAAAACCCGGACCTCCGCTCAAGAGACCCAGTACTTC. It encodes CASKTRTSAQETQYF.

V gene TRBV11-2 combines with J gene TRBJ1-2; D may be TRBD1 (6 bases). Germline CDR1 is SGHAT and CDR2 is FQNNGV. The CDR3 consists of 13 residues. Between the trimmed V and J ends, which lost 6 bases and 7 bases, there was a span of 15 bases. The CDR3 spells CASSSSDRSGYTF. CDR3 in DNA: TGTGCCAGCAGTTCATCAGACAGGTCTGGCTACACCTTC.

There are a few counts of this clonotype. This chain links TRBV29-1 with TRBJ2-7; a weak D match, TRBD2 (7 bases). In germline, CDR1 is SQVTM, CDR2 ANQGSEA. There are 14 residues in the CDR3. The CDR3 here is CRGGGRPQPYEQYF. CDR3 DNA: TGCAGGGGGGGGGGGCGCCCCCAACCCTACGAGCAGTACTTC.

This clonotype has just a few counts. This chain connects TRBV6-5 to TRBJ2-7; 8 positions match TRBD1. V shed 0 bases and J 5 bases; nucleotides not matched to a gene: 9. CDR1 is MNHEY and CDR2 is SVGAGI in the germline V gene. The CDR3 has 16 residues. As DNA, the CDR3 is TGTGCCAGCAGTTACTCGATGGGACAGGCCCTGGACGAGCAGTACTTC. This codes for CASSYSMGQALDEQYF.

The CDR3 here is CASSEEGSGKPYEQYF. DNA of the CDR3: TGTGCCAGCAGTGAAGAGGGGTCAGGGAAACCCTACGAGCAGTACTTC. The chain carries TRBV6-1 and TRBJ2-7, with D perhaps TRBD1 (5 bases). V shed 1 base and J shed 2 bases, with 15 bases lying between them. CDR3 size: 16 residues. From germline, CDR1 is MNHNS and CDR2 SASEGT.

There are many counts of this clonotype. The chain is built from TRBV20-1 and TRBJ2-5, with TRBD2 identical over 7 bases. The germline V gene has CDR1 DFQATT and CDR2 SNEGSKA (reference sequence). The CDR3 sequence is 15 residues long. V was clipped by 0 bases and J by 5 bases; unmatched bases: 9. The CDR3 sequence: CSARDFAGAEETQYF. CDR3 nucleotides: TGCAGTGCTAGAGATTTCGCGGGAGCGGAGGAGACCCAGTACTTC.

CDR3 in amino acids: CASSPGTRPYF. CDR3 coding DNA: TGTGCCAGCAGTCCCGGGACCCGACCGTACTTC. The chain carries TRBV11-2 and TRBJ2-7; D tentatively fits TRBD1 or TRBD2 (5 bases each). V was shortened by 6 bases and J by 12 bases, with 15 bases between the two germline ends. This CDR3 spans 11 amino acids. The germline V gene has CDR1 SGHAT and CDR2 FQNNGV.